The T cell receptor beta chain under discussion was sequenced for a study of pediatric ulcerative colitis. The wider study: Disease was pancolitis in about 7 and left-sided in two, histology-confirmed. Study observations and caveats: Compared with controls, ulcerative colitis showed greater blood-rectum clone sharing. Two patients' blood samples yielded substantially fewer templates.

Sequencing depth was up to 500,000 reads per sample. The data were produced by immunoSEQ multiplex PCR, yet TCRdb's version contains in-frame clones alone and is incomplete. The sample records 30,000 or so clones, 80% to 85% being singletons. Rectal tissue came from one to two pinch biopsies taken at colonoscopy. About this clone itself: Antigen: not known.

The CDR3 is 15 residues long. Trimming took off 2 bases at V and 3 bases at J, with 11 bases between the two ends. Germline V gene sequence: CDR1 SGHRS, CDR2 YFSETQ. What was sequenced was gut tissue. The TCR originated in a boy younger than 18 with mild ulcerative colitis. The V gene is TRBV5-1, the J gene TRBJ2-2; unclear D gene. This chain's CDR3 is CASSFLGSYTGELFF. CDR3 in DNA: TGCGCCAGCAGCTTTCTAGGGTCTTACACCGGGGAGCTGTTTTTT. Complete variable domain (other parts from reference TRBV5-1 and TRBJ2-2): KAGVTQTPRYLIKTRGQQVTLSCSPISGHRSVSWYQQTPGQGLQFLFEYFSETQRNKGNFPGRFSGRQFSNSRSEMNVSTLELGDSALYLCASSFLGSYTGELFFGEGSRLTVL.